The source of this T cell receptor (beta chain) is a study of T cell repertoires in aging, cancer and after chemotherapy. Background on the study: About 9.1 million TCR reads were in the whole dataset.

A mixed TRB-A/B primer pool amplified rearranged TRB by multiplex touch-down PCR. Each CDR3 protein gets one entry after TCRdb re-called the multiplex PCR reads with MiXCR. The repertoire holds roughly 6,400 distinct CDR3 sequences, with less than 25% as singletons. The template was genomic DNA from peripheral blood, not RNA. The study, taken as a whole, reports: Rebound thymic output was suggested by rising median generation probability during chemotherapy in each cancer cohort. Hematological cancer patients had lymphoid organ infiltration that may impair thymic emigration or T cell expansion. Immunological memory after chemotherapy cannot be judged from the repertoire data.

This clonotype showed up just a few times. Its antigen is unidentified. V gave up 4 bases and J gave up 5 bases, with 24 bases separating them. CDR1 is SEHNR and CDR2 is FQNEAQ in the germline V gene (reference sequence). The CDR3 is made up of 18 amino acids. The clonotype comes from a human donor with a blood cancer. The sequenced sample was blood. The gene calls are TRBV7-9 and TRBJ2-1, with D possibly called TRBD1 or TRBD2 (5 bases each). CDR3 sequence (DNA): TGTGCCAGCAGCTCAGCAATTGCCCCGGGACCGACTAACAATGAGCAGTTCTTC. Its translation: CASSSAIAPGPTNNEQFF.